One and the same sample provided the 20 T cell receptor beta chains below, sequenced in a study of graft-versus-host responses after intestinal transplantation. The antigens for these receptors are not known. Profiled with immunoSEQ multiplex PCR; TCRdb holds only in-frame clones, not every one. The sample carries tens of thousands of clones, 70% to 90% recorded once. The sequenced sample was unstimulated CD4+ T cells sorted from spleen or lymph node cells, obtained before transplant. These receptors were collected from a human donor who was the organ donor for an intestinal transplant.

This chain connects TRBV20-1 to TRBJ2-7; D is unclear. The length of the CDR3 is 11 residues. CDR1 is DFQATT, CDR2 SNEGSKA, per germline (reference sequence). The V gene lost 1 base and the J gene lost 6 bases, with 7 bases spanning the gap. The CDR3 DNA reads as TGCAGTGCTAGAGTAGGCGGCGAGCAGTACTTC. This sequence encodes CSARVGGEQYF.

The chain combines TRBV28 with TRBJ2-5; 9 bases map to TRBD1. The J call may be incorrect, as the DNA end agrees better with TRBJ2-7. Germline V lookup: CDR1 MDHEN, CDR2 SYDVKM. The CDR3 loop spans 14 amino acids. CDR3 sequence (DNA): TGTGCCAGCACGTATCGGGACAGGGTCTACGAGCAGTACTTC. Its translation is CASTYRDRVYEQYF.

This clone was seen a single time. The chain is built from TRBV9 and TRBJ2-7, with D possibly matching TRBD2 (5 bases). The germline V gene encodes CDR1 SGDLS and CDR2 YYNGEE. The V and J ends lost 3 bases and 3 bases respectively, with 16 bases between them. This CDR3 comprises 15 residues. CDR3 amino acids: CASSERASRIYEQYF. In DNA form, the CDR3 reads TGTGCCAGCAGCGAGAGGGCCAGCCGGATCTACGAGCAGTACTTC. The full variable domain, in which reference TRBV9 and TRBJ2-7 provide the parts outside the CDR3, is DSGVTQTPKHLITATGQRVTLRCSPRSGDLSVYWYQQSLDQGLQFLIQYYNGEERAKGNILERFSAQQFPDLHSELNLSSLELGDSALYFCASSERASRIYEQYFGPGTRLTVT.

The chain joins TRBV28 to TRBJ1-2; D is unclear. The CDR3 loop spans 15 amino acids. In germline, CDR1 is MDHEN, CDR2 SYDVKM. Trimming stripped 5 bases from V and 4 bases from J, with 17 bases between. In DNA, the CDR3 is TGTGCCAGCAGTCCTTCGGGGAAGAGAATCTATGGCTACACCTTC. Translating it yields CASSPSGKRIYGYTF.

This clone came up a few times. The chain recombines TRBV5-4 with TRBJ2-5; D unclear. Near its end, the DNA agrees better with TRBJ2-7, so the J call may be wrong. The CDR3 consists of 16 residues. CDR1 SGHNT and CDR2 YYREEE come from the germline V gene (reference sequence). The CDR3 region has the DNA TGTGCCAGCAGCTTGGCCCTCCGCGGTAGCTCCTACGAGCAGTACTTC. Translation gives CASSLALRGSSYEQYF.

The chain links TRBV30 to TRBJ1-3, with D tentatively TRBD1 (5 bases). Germline V CDR1 and CDR2: GTSNPN, SVGIG (reference sequence). CDR3 length: 18 residues. V lost 1 base, J lost 2 bases, and 21 bases lay in between. The CDR3 DNA sequence: TGTGCCTGGAGTGAGGGGTTCGTAGGCGGCATCACTGGAAACACCATATATTTT. Translating gives CAWSEGFVGGITGNTIYF.

The J gene is TRBJ2-3, the V gene TRBV15; TRBD2 agrees at 13 bases. This CDR3 contains 21 residues. V dropped 3 bases and J dropped 2; count of bases not matched to a gene: 17. Germline assignment: CDR1 LNHNV and CDR2 YYDKDF (reference sequence). In DNA form, the CDR3 reads TGTGCCACCAGCAGTGGCGCGTCAACTAGCGGGAGGGAATACTACACAGATACGCAGTATTTT. Translating it yields CATSSGASTSGREYYTDTQYF.

The gene calls are TRBV10-3 and TRBJ2-7; the match to TRBD1 covers 8 bases. The CDR3 sequence is 15 residues long. J was trimmed by 2 bases and V by 3 bases; bases with no gene match: 6. Germline CDR1 ENHRY, CDR2 SYGVKD. The CDR3 loop reads CAISDPGQDTYEQYF. The CDR3 coding sequence is TGTGCCATCAGTGACCCGGGACAGGACACCTACGAGCAGTACTTC.

V gene TRBV18 combines with J gene TRBJ2-7; 10 bases are shared with TRBD1. Germline-derived CDR1 and CDR2 are KGHSH and LQKENI. Trimming took 3 bases from V and 2 from J; bases not matched to a gene: 4. The CDR3 covers 15 residues. CDR3 residues: CASSPQGQGPYEQYF. CDR3 DNA: TGTGCCAGCTCACCCCAGGGACAGGGGCCCTACGAGCAGTACTTC.

The rearrangement links TRBV4-3 to TRBJ2-1; 10 positions agree with TRBD2. Germline trimming cut 1 base from V and 4 bases from J; bases unmatched to any gene: 4. This CDR3 is built from 16 residues. From germline, CDR1 is LGHNA and CDR2 YSLEER. This CDR3 is CASSQAGAGGYNEQFF. CDR3 coding DNA: TGCGCCAGCAGCCAAGCGGGAGCGGGAGGGTACAATGAGCAGTTCTTC.

Concerning this clone: At one end the junction does not follow the germline gene, possibly because of a read error. The V call is TRBV4-3, the J call TRBJ2-7; 8 bases line up with TRBD2. The CDR3 loop spans 14 amino acids. In germline, CDR1 is LGHNA, CDR2 YSLEER. The CDR3 spells CASSQDVIRGGLNF. The CDR3 DNA reads TGCGCCAGCAGCCAAGATGTGATACGCGGGGGGTTGAACTTC.

This sequence joins TRBV4-3 and TRBJ2-3; D may be TRBD2 (6 bases). Looked up from germline, CDR1 is LGHNA and CDR2 is YSLEER. V shed 0 bases and J shed 2 bases, with 12 bases lying between them. The length of the CDR3 is 16 residues. In nucleotides, the CDR3 is TGCGCCAGCAGCCAAGATGCCGCGGGGATCACAGATACGCAGTATTTT. The encoded protein is CASSQDAAGITDTQYF.

V is TRBV27 and J is TRBJ2-3; TRBD2 matches 12 bases. Germline CDR1 is MNHEY and CDR2 is SMNVEV (reference sequence). With V trimmed by 4 bases and J by 3 bases, 8 bases remained unmatched. The CDR3 is made up of 17 amino acids. CDR3: CASSYRLTSGRTDTQYF. The CDR3 bases are TGTGCCAGCAGTTATCGCCTGACTAGCGGGAGAACAGATACGCAGTATTTT.

The chain carries TRBV18 and TRBJ2-5; the match to TRBD1 covers 10 bases. Germline trimming cut 3 bases from V and 3 bases from J; bases unmatched to any gene: 1. CDR1 KGHSH and CDR2 LQKENI come from the germline V gene. The CDR3 sequence is 14 residues long. The CDR3 nucleotides are TGTGCCAGCTCACCCGGGACAGGGGAAGAGACCCAGTACTTC. Translation: CASSPGTGEETQYF. The entire variable domain, with the rest obtained from reference TRBV18 and TRBJ2-5, is as follows: NAGVMQNPRHLVRRRGQEARLRCSPMKGHSHVYWYRQLPEEGLKFMVYLQKENIIDESGMPKERFSAEFPKEGPSILRIQQVVRGDSAAYFCASSPGTGEETQYFGPGTRLLVL.

The chain joins TRBV7-2 to TRBJ2-2; no firm D call. In germline, CDR1 is SGHTA, CDR2 FQGNSA. There are 15 residues in the CDR3. Between the trimmed V and J ends, which lost 0 bases and 1 base, there was a span of 6 bases. CDR3 sequence: CASSLAILNTGELFF. CDR3 nucleotide sequence: TGTGCCAGCAGCTTAGCTATTCTGAACACCGGGGAGCTGTTTTTT.

This sequence joins TRBV18 and TRBJ2-3; 8 bases align to TRBD2. V lost 2 bases and J lost 4; bases outside the gene matches: 8. The CDR3 sequence is 16 residues long. The germline CDR1 and CDR2 sequences are KGHSH and LQKENI. CDR3 region: CASSPISGTRADTQYF. CDR3 in DNA: TGTGCCAGCTCACCAATTAGCGGGACAAGGGCAGATACGCAGTATTTT.

This clone occurred once. The chain couples TRBV19 to TRBJ2-3; TRBD1 might be the D (6 bases). Germline assignment: CDR1 LNHDA and CDR2 SQIVND (reference sequence). Trimming stripped 5 bases from V and 0 bases from J, with 9 bases between. There are 14 residues in the CDR3. The CDR3 region has the DNA TGTGCCAGTAGTCCAGGGGACAGCACAGATACGCAGTATTTT. As protein: CASSPGDSTDTQYF.

The chain is built from TRBV6-5 and TRBJ1-1; 8 bases line up with TRBD1. CDR3 size: 15 residues. Unmatched junction bases numbered 8, after V lost 6 bases and J lost 2 bases. Germline CDR1 is MNHEY and CDR2 is SVGAGI. The CDR3 loop reads CASRPPTGDNTEAFF. CDR3 bases: TGTGCCAGCAGACCACCGACAGGGGATAACACTGAAGCTTTCTTT.

The chain links TRBV9 to TRBJ2-5; 10 nucleotides agree with TRBD2. Germline V gene lookup returns CDR1 SGDLS and CDR2 YYNGEE. CDR3 length equals 15 residues. The ends lost 0 bases at V and 6 bases at J; junction bases unmatched: 5. CDR3 sequence: CASSVDPSGSQTQYF. The CDR3 DNA reads TGTGCCAGCAGCGTAGATCCTAGCGGGAGTCAGACCCAGTACTTC.

The chain couples TRBV2 to TRBJ2-2; possibly TRBD1 for D (6 bases). V was shortened by 3 bases and J by 0 bases, with 8 bases between the two germline ends. The CDR3 loop spans 15 amino acids. Germline V gene sequence: CDR1 SNHLY, CDR2 FYNNEI. CDR3 in amino acids: CASSEQGSNTGELFF. CDR3 DNA: TGTGCCAGCAGTGAGCAGGGGTCGAACACCGGGGAGCTGTTTTTT.